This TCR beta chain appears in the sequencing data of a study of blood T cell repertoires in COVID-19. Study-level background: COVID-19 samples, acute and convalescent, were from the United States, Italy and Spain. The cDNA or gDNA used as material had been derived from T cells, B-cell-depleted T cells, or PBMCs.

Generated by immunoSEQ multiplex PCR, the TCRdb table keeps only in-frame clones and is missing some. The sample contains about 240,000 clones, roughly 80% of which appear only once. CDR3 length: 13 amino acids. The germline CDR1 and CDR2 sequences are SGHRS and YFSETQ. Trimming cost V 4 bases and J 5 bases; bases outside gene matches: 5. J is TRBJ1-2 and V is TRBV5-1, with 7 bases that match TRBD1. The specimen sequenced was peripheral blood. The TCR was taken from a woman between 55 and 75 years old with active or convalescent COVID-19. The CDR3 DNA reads TGCGCCAGCAGCCGGGACAGTCAGTATGGCTACACCTTC. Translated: CASSRDSQYGYTF.